What follows are 26 T cell receptor beta chains derived from one specimen sequenced in a study of siplizumab effects on memory and regulatory T cells. Repertoires were generated with immunoSEQ multiplex PCR, while TCRdb's copy carries only in-frame clones and drops some. In the table there are over 55,000 clones, 75% to 90% of which are singletons. Sequencing input: memory CD4+ T cells sorted from blood. Receptor source: a human donor in good health.

This clone was found a few times. The chain links TRBV6-1 to TRBJ2-7, with 7 bases aligning to TRBD1. The ends lost 4 bases at V and 5 bases at J; junction bases unmatched: 5. Germline CDR1 reads MNHNS; CDR2 reads SASEGT. CDR3 size: 13 residues. The CDR3 DNA is TGTGCCAGCAGTGTGTACAGGGGTGACGAGCAGTACTTC. Translating it yields CASSVYRGDEQYF.

This chain joins TRBV4-1 and TRBJ2-1; D is unresolved. This CDR3 contains 15 residues. The germline V gene encodes CDR1 MGHRA and CDR2 YSYEKL. V was pared by 4 bases and J by 6 bases, with 16 bases between. The CDR3 coding sequence is TGCGCCAGCAGCCGCGAGCCCGGAGACACCAATGAGCAGTTCTTC. Amino acid sequence: CASSREPGDTNEQFF.

This clone was counted a few times. The chain is built from TRBV7-8 and TRBJ1-2; D gene uncertain. CDR1 and CDR2 (germline): SGHVS, FQNEAQ. Trimming removed 1 base from V and 4 bases from J, with 7 bases in between. CDR3 length equals 13 residues. Here the CDR3 reads CASSLDYGYGYTF. The CDR3 DNA reads TGTGCCAGCAGCTTAGATTATGGCTATGGCTACACCTTC.

The gene calls are TRBV5-1 and TRBJ2-1; 11 bases are a match to TRBD2. Germline V lookup: CDR1 SGHRS, CDR2 YFSETQ. This CDR3 has 16 residues. V lost 1 base to trimming and J lost 1 base; unmatched junction nucleotides: 1. The CDR3 loop is CASSLTSGSSYNEQFF. The CDR3 DNA sequence: TGCGCCAGCAGCTTGACTAGCGGGAGTTCCTACAATGAGCAGTTCTTC.

This chain links TRBV27 with TRBJ1-5, with a possible D match to TRBD1 (6 bases). Germline CDR1 reads MNHEY; CDR2 reads SMNVEV (reference sequence). The ends were cut back, 2 bases at V and 5 bases at J, with 10 bases in the middle. The CDR3 extends over 14 amino acids. The CDR3 bases are TGTGCCAGCAGTTTAGGGGCAGGGGATCAGCCCCAGCATTTT. Translated, it gives CASSLGAGDQPQHF.

As DNA, the CDR3 is TGTGCCACCAGCGGCGGGACTCCTAATTACTATGGCTACACCTTC. Amino acid sequence: CATSGGTPNYYGYTF. The genes are TRBV15 and TRBJ1-2; weak D call: TRBD1 (5 bases). CDR1 is LNHNV and CDR2 is YYDKDF in the germline V gene (reference sequence). With 5 bases removed from V and 3 bases from J, the gap between germline ends came to 16 bases. The CDR3 sequence is 15 residues long.

This chain uses TRBV11-3 with TRBJ2-1; 11 nucleotides agree with TRBD1. V shed 7 bases, J shed 5 bases, and the junction held 10 bases outside the gene matches. The CDR3 extends over 16 amino acids. Germline loops: CDR1 SGHNT, CDR2 YENEEA. CDR3 in amino acids: CASKPKDRGLDNEQFF. The CDR3 nucleotides read TGTGCCAGCAAACCGAAGGACAGGGGGCTTGACAATGAGCAGTTCTTC.

This chain connects TRBV12-5 to TRBJ2-2; the D is unclear. CDR1 and CDR2 from the germline V gene are LGHNT and FRNRAP. Between the trimmed V and J ends, which lost 0 bases and 7 bases, there was a span of 6 bases. This CDR3 comprises 13 residues. The CDR3 protein is CASGLVRDGELFF. The CDR3 bases are TGTGCTAGTGGTTTGGTACGAGACGGGGAGCTGTTTTTT. Together with reference TRBV12-5 and TRBJ2-2, the CDR3 gives the full variable domain: DARVTQTPRHKVTEMGQEVTMRCQPILGHNTVFWYRQTMMQGLELLAYFRNRAPLDDSGMPKDRFSAEMPDATLATLKIQPSEPRDSAVYFCASGLVRDGELFFGEGSRLTVL.

This clone was detected a few times. J is TRBJ1-2 and V is TRBV6-6, with a weak D call TRBD1 (5 bases). CDR1 and CDR2 (germline): MNHNY, SVGAGI (reference sequence). With 5 bases removed from V and 5 bases from J, the gap between germline ends came to 15 bases. CDR3 length equals 14 residues. The CDR3 sequence is CASSHLQVEYGYTF. The CDR3 DNA reads TGTGCCAGCAGTCACCTACAGGTGGAGTATGGCTACACCTTC.

This chain links TRBV28 with TRBJ1-2, with D unclear. This CDR3 spans 14 amino acids. Per germline, CDR1 MDHEN and CDR2 SYDVKM. The germline V and J ends were trimmed by 5 bases and 2 bases, with 12 bases remaining between them. The CDR3 region has the DNA TGTGCCAGCAGTGACGGCCCCCTCAACTATGGCTACACCTTC. This sequence encodes CASSDGPLNYGYTF.

The DNA for the CDR3 is TGTGCCAGTAGACTCACAGGGGGACGCTCCTCTAACTATGGCTACACCTTC. Its protein product is CASRLTGGRSSNYGYTF. The rearrangement links TRBV19 to TRBJ1-2, with 8 bases that match TRBD1. The V gene's germline CDR1 is LNHDA and CDR2 SQIVND (reference sequence). The CDR3 is 17 amino acids. Losses at the gene ends were 6 bases for V and 0 bases for J; bases not matched to a gene: 12. The full variable domain, with the rest looked up from reference TRBV19 and TRBJ1-2, is DGGITQSPKYLFRKEGQNVTLSCEQNLNHDAMYWYRQDPGQGLRLIYYSQIVNDFQKGDIAEGYSVSREKKESFPLTVTSAQKNPTAFYLCASRLTGGRSSNYGYTFGSGTRLTVV.

J is TRBJ1-1 and V is TRBV7-3, with D hard to call. Germline V gene data show CDR1 as SGHTA and CDR2 as FQGTGA. V lost 4 bases, J lost 1 base, and 10 bases lay in between. The CDR3 contains 14 residues. CDR3 sequence: CASSSGNGNTEAFF. CDR3 nucleotides: TGTGCCAGCAGCTCCGGGAACGGGAACACTGAAGCTTTCTTT. Complete variable domain (other parts from reference TRBV7-3 and TRBJ1-1): GAGVSQTPSNKVTEKGKYVELRCDPISGHTALYWYRQSLGQGPEFLIYFQGTGAADDSGLPNDRFFAVRPEGSVSTLKIQRTERGDSAVYLCASSSGNGNTEAFFGQGTRLTVV.

V usage is TRBV7-8 and J usage is TRBJ1-2; perhaps TRBD1 as D (5 bases). Per the germline V gene, CDR1 is SGHVS and CDR2 is FQNEAQ. V was shortened by 7 bases and J by 6 bases, with 15 bases between the two germline ends. The CDR3 is 13 residues long. CDR3: CASTPGRGDGYTF. The DNA for the CDR3 is TGTGCCAGCACCCCCGGCCGGGGGGATGGCTACACCTTC.

This chain connects TRBV7-6 to TRBJ1-6; TRBD1 aligns across 7 bases. V gave up 5 bases and J gave up 5 bases; unmatched junction bases: 6. CDR1 is SGHVS, CDR2 FNYEAQ, per germline. There are 15 residues in the CDR3. Here the CDR3 DNA reads TGTGCCAGCAGCCCTACCGGACAGGATAATTCACCCCTCCACTTT. Residues: CASSPTGQDNSPLHF.

This chain joins TRBV6-5 and TRBJ1-4; D remains ambiguous. The CDR3 totals 14 residues. Germline V gene sequence: CDR1 MNHEY, CDR2 SVGAGI. V was clipped by 0 bases and J by 5 bases, with 7 bases between them. CDR3 sequence (DNA): TGTGCCAGCAGTTACTCTGGCGGGAATGAAAAACTGTTTTTT. It codes for CASSYSGGNEKLFF.

This clone was counted once. At one of its ends the junction is not consistent with the germline gene, which may arise from a read error. V is TRBV5-6 and J is TRBJ2-3; 8 bases line up with TRBD2. Germline V lookup: CDR1 SGHDT, CDR2 YYEEEE. CDR3 length: 13 amino acids. The CDR3 is CASSLAEGLAGCF. In DNA, the CDR3 is TGTGCCAGCAGCTTGGCGGAAGGGTTAGCGGGGTGTTTT.

The sample holds one count of this clone. The V call is TRBV11-2, the J call TRBJ2-6, with D hard to call. Trimming cost V 8 bases and J 0 bases, with 11 bases left between them. The CDR3 runs to 15 residues. Germline CDR1 SGHAT, CDR2 FQNNGV. CDR3 region: CASHILGSGANVLTF. The CDR3 nucleotides are TGTGCCAGCCATATTTTGGGCTCTGGGGCCAACGTCCTGACTTTC.

This rearrangement joins TRBV5-1 to TRBJ2-5, with a tentative D call TRBD1 (6 bases). The CDR3 extends over 14 amino acids. V dropped 3 bases and J dropped 10 bases, with 19 bases sitting between them. The germline gives CDR1 SGHRS, CDR2 YFSETQ. In DNA, the CDR3 is TGCGCCAGCAGCTCTCGACAGGCCGTGGAGCGCCAGTACTTC. This translates into CASSSRQAVERQYF.

V and J are TRBV6-1 and TRBJ2-7; possible D gene TRBD1, 6 bases. This CDR3 contains 14 residues. V dropped 4 bases and J dropped 3 bases, with 13 bases sitting between them. Germline V gene data show CDR1 as MNHNS and CDR2 as SASEGT. CDR3 sequence (DNA): TGTGCCAGCAGTGTTACAGGGATGATCTACGAGCAGTACTTC. Its protein is CASSVTGMIYEQYF.

Here the CDR3 reads CASSLAEGAYGYTF. As DNA, the CDR3 is TGTGCCAGCAGCTTGGCCGAGGGGGCCTATGGCTACACCTTC. The rearrangement uses TRBV7-8 and TRBJ1-2; 7 bases align to TRBD1. J lost 4 bases, V lost 3 bases, and 5 bases had no gene match. The CDR3 loop spans 14 amino acids. Germline CDR1 SGHVS, CDR2 FQNEAQ.

Here the CDR3 DNA reads TGTGCCAGCTCACGGACATCGGGCTCCTACAATGAGCAGTTCTTC. Amino acids: CASSRTSGSYNEQFF. J is TRBJ2-1 and V is TRBV18; weak D call: TRBD1 (5 bases). Germline CDR1 and CDR2: KGHSH and LQKENI. CDR3 length: 15 amino acids. The V end lost 4 bases, the J end lost 0 bases, and 10 bases lay between the germline ends.

The sample holds a few counts of this clone. V gene TRBV20-1 combines with J gene TRBJ2-1; D unresolved. Germline V CDR1 and CDR2: DFQATT, SNEGSKA (reference sequence). The CDR3 contains 11 residues. The ends were cut back, 2 bases at V and 5 bases at J, with 4 bases in the middle. The CDR3 protein is CSARPNNEQFF. The DNA for the CDR3 is TGCAGTGCTAGACCTAACAATGAGCAGTTCTTC.

CDR3 bases: TGTGCCAGCAGCTTGGAGGGGGGTCAGCCCCAGCATTTT. This encodes CASSLEGGQPQHF. The chain recombines TRBV5-5 with TRBJ1-5, with a weak D call TRBD1 (6 bases). The CDR3 is 13 residues long. The ends were cut back, 0 bases at V and 6 bases at J, with 7 bases in the middle. Germline CDR1 is SGHKS and CDR2 is YYEKEE (reference sequence).

This rearrangement joins TRBV6-5 to TRBJ2-3; 7 nucleotides agree with TRBD1. V was clipped by 2 bases and J by 1 base; unmatched bases: 3. Germline CDR1 and CDR2: MNHEY and SVGAGI. The CDR3 consists of 15 residues. DNA of the CDR3: TGTGCCAGCAGTTACACAGGGGTCGGCACAGATACGCAGTATTTT. It is translated as CASSYTGVGTDTQYF.

The chain employs TRBV6-6 and TRBJ1-4; 12 bases match TRBD1. CDR3 length equals 15 residues. In germline, CDR1 is MNHNY, CDR2 SVGAGI (reference sequence). Germline trimming cut 4 bases from V and 8 bases from J; bases unmatched to any gene: 5. CDR3 bases: TGTGCCAGCAGTTCCCGGGACAGGGGGCTCGAAAAACTGTTTTTT. Its protein is CASSSRDRGLEKLFF.

CDR3 nucleotide sequence: TGCGCCAGCAGCGTGGGACTAGCGGGAGAGCAGTACTTC. It specifies CASSVGLAGEQYF. The chain joins TRBV5-1 to TRBJ2-7; 13 positions agree with TRBD2. V trimming: 4 bases; J trimming: 7 bases; junction bases outside the gene matches: 2. Germline CDR1 SGHRS, CDR2 YFSETQ. The CDR3 runs to 13 residues.